This TCR beta chain was identified during a study of CD8+ T cells in alopecia areata. RNA extraction and reverse transcription yielded cDNA as sequencing template. The method was immunoSEQ multiplex PCR; TCRdb's version includes in-frame clones alone and lacks a portion of them. The sample has some 99,000 clones, 60% to 75% seen once; the top ten hold about 14%. Treatment meaning: oral pan-JAK inhibitor, 5-10 mg twice daily. Between the trimmed V and J ends, which lost 0 bases and 5 bases, there was a span of 6 bases. Germline V gene sequence: CDR1 SGHNT, CDR2 YYREEE (reference sequence). CDR3 length: 13 residues.

The rearrangement joins TRBV5-4 to TRBJ2-1, with unresolved D. Sequences were derived from CD8+ T cells sorted from blood, sampled at week 4, from a patient treated with tofacitinib. This receptor was identified in a human donor with alopecia areata. This CDR3 reads CASSLEVNNEQFF. The CDR3 region has the DNA TGTGCCAGCAGCTTGGAGGTCAACAATGAGCAGTTCTTC.